This T cell receptor beta chain was identified in a study of T cell responses to AZD1222 COVID-19 vaccine. In the study overall: Whether given at about 4 or about 12 weeks, second doses were pooled.

Points from the study as a whole: The sample set comprised mostly white British donors with more females, and clonal diversity was possibly underestimated.

The table came from immunoSEQ multiplex PCR; TCRdb's copy has only in-frame clones and leaves some out. The sample holds roughly 120,000 clones, nearly 90% seen once. The CDR3 length is 14 residues. J lost 10 bases, V lost 2 bases, and 9 bases had no gene match. Germline V lookup: CDR1 MNHEY, CDR2 SVGEGT. About this clone: Its antigen is undetermined.

The chain joins TRBV6-2 or TRBV6-3 to TRBJ2-5; the match to TRBD2 covers 8 bases. The TCR was taken from an adult in good health. The sequencing used peripheral blood, collected on day 0 of AZD1222 vaccination. The CDR3 DNA reads TGTGCCAGCAGTTACGAAGGCGGGGGGAGGGTCCAGTACTTC. This encodes CASSYEGGGRVQYF.